This paragraph reports one T cell receptor (beta chain). V gave up 0 bases and J gave up 0 bases, with 9 bases separating them. Germline V CDR1 and CDR2: MNHEY, SVGAGI. The CDR3 has 16 amino acids. The method was immunoSEQ multiplex PCR; TCRdb's version includes in-frame clones alone and lacks a portion of them. The sample lists 150,000 to 250,000 clones, roughly 87% seen once, with approximately 2.2% in the top ten. The data are from a study of blood T cell repertoires in COVID-19. In the study overall: PBMCs, B-cell-depleted T cells, or T cells were the source of the cDNA or gDNA that made up the material.

This chain joins TRBV6-5 and TRBJ1-3; D unresolved. The receptor was derived from a woman aged 30 to 39 who had recovered from COVID-19. Sequenced: PBMCs or T cells enriched from blood (not recorded which). The CDR3 is CASSYSWRSSGNTIYF. The CDR3 DNA follows: TGTGCCAGCAGTTACTCATGGCGGTCCTCTGGAAACACCATATATTTT.